This T cell receptor (beta chain) was documented in a study of blood T cell repertoires in COVID-19. The junction had 6 bases not matched to a gene; V was cut back by 5 bases and J by 5 bases. The CDR3 contains 15 residues. Per the germline V gene, CDR1 is SGHTA and CDR2 is FQGNSA. Libraries were prepared by immunoSEQ multiplex PCR; TCRdb keeps only in-frame clonotypes and omits some of them. In the table there are more than 110,000 clones, 84% of which are singletons. Participants' own reports of clinical history determined their cohort assignment. The TCR comes from a man aged 35 to 55 with acute COVID-19. Material: PBMCs or T cells enriched from blood (not recorded which). V gene TRBV7-2 combines with J gene TRBJ1-6; 7 positions agree with TRBD1. The CDR3 spells CASSPQGGNNSPLHF. CDR3 DNA: TGTGCCAGCAGCCCTCAGGGGGGCAATAATTCACCCCTCCACTTT.